This paragraph reports one TCR beta chain. The antigen remains undetermined. The data stem from a study of response to subunit inactivated influenza vaccine. This CDR3 is built from 15 residues. Germline lookup yields CDR1 SEHNR and CDR2 FQNEAQ (reference sequence). V dropped 5 bases and J dropped 4 bases, with 16 bases sitting between them. Overall study findings and caveats: Each seasonal influenza vaccination, the authors suggested, recruits few new T cells.

From the RT-PCR reads, TCRdb called clonotypes with MiXCR, one entry per CDR3 protein. The sample has about 300,000 distinct CDR3 sequences, around a fifth seen once; the top ten hold roughly a tenth. This chain joins TRBV7-9 and TRBJ2-3; TRBD1 is a possible D gene (6 bases). Material: PBMCs from blood, obtained less than 22 months after vaccination. The source is a man aged 50-75 years who received an inactivated influenza vaccine. CDR3 protein: CASSPAAGAADTQYF. The CDR3 coding sequence is TGTGCCAGCAGCCCCGCGGCAGGGGCCGCAGATACGCAGTATTTT.